This T cell receptor beta chain was obtained from a study of cytomegalovirus exposure and HLA in healthy donors (dated by TCRdb to 2016 to 2017). Concerning the study at large: According to an earlier analysis of a few hundred of the donors, about 180 million T cells yielded 90 million to 140 million unique TCR beta sequences and 250 to 350 Gb of sequence data. Roughly 310 gigabases of sequencing data and around 87 million unique TCR sequences were included in an early release covering 550 to 650 HLA-typed donors. The genetic ancestry cluster associated with self-reported Caucasian donors included roughly four fifths of the roughly 400 genotyped donors. The study was designed to test whether signatures of past pathogen exposure could be identified by cataloging public T cell receptors. The study used immunosequencing to profile the T cell repertoires of more than 650 subjects and linked those repertoires to cytomegalovirus serostatus. In addition to the first cohort of hundreds of subjects, a separate validation cohort of over 90 different subjects was used. To predict cytomegalovirus infection status, the study combined high-throughput TCR immunosequencing, statistical association of individual TCRs with disease status, and machine learning. A later analysis re-examined previously published TCR beta repertoires from about 670 donors and added high-resolution HLA genotyping to investigate patterns of TCR occurrence. In the later analysis, no new phenotypic data were used to find candidate immune exposures; instead, reliance was placed on TCR beta sequences and their occurrence across donors. An earlier analysis of fewer than 700 of the donors applied high-throughput TCR beta sequencing to assess whether each TCR beta V gene segment acted as functional or pseudogenic. Alongside the repertoire data, information on donor age, sex, ethnicity and CMV serostatus was compiled. A later genetic analysis used genome-wide SNP genotypes for about 65% of the 666 donors, treating that subset as a discovery cohort. Every discovery cohort repertoire had been produced on one sequencing platform. Both class I and class II loci were covered by HLA typing, at four-digit resolution. The number of typed donors differed by locus: roughly 629-640 for A, B, C, DRB1 and DQB1; roughly 510 for DQA1; about 600 for DPA1; and 450 to 480 for DPB1. Several DR-DQ haplotypes were handled as single units for association and clustering because linkage in the cohort was strong. Across 300 to 400 genotyped donors of the cohort, an average of about 200,000 unique TCR beta nucleotide sequences per donor were sequenced, and roughly 18% of those sequences were non-productive.

The library was prepared using the immunoSEQ multiplex PCR assay. A mixture of 60 forward primers for TCR Vbeta segments and 13 reverse primers for TCR Jbeta segments was used in the multiplex PCR. A multiplex PCR assay on genomic DNA amplified the CDR3 region of rearranged TCR beta genes. On the Illumina HiSeq System, the amplified TCR beta libraries were sequenced as 87-base-pair reads. As for how the authors treated the data: Across the 600 to 700 repertoires, a later analysis counted 60 million to 90 million unique TCR beta chains, around 11 million of which were shared by at least two donors. Raw reads were error-corrected and collapsed into unique sequences with a nearest-neighbor algorithm that merged closely related sequences to remove PCR and sequencing errors. V, D and J gene segments were assigned by aligning CDR3 sequences to IMGT reference sequences. For a sequence to be retained, a match of at least six nucleotides to both a V gene segment and a J gene segment was required. A rearrangement was called productive if the CDR3 had no stop codons and remained in frame with V and J, and every other rearrangement was called non-productive. CDR3 was defined by IMGT convention, running from the second conserved V-encoded cysteine to the conserved J-encoded phenylalanine. Sequences without an unambiguous match to a single V gene segment were excluded from the earlier analysis of about 640 of the donors. In an earlier analysis of 450 to 750 of the donors, a V segment was called functional when productive rearrangements were above 56.7%, and segregating when the standard deviation between donors exceeded 5%. To diagnose cytomegalovirus status from the catalog of TCR beta chain sequences, a statistical classification framework was built. A later analysis assigned V and J genes by comparing TCR nucleotide sequences with IMGT/GENE-DB human TR gene sequences. In a later analysis, CDR3 sequences and most-parsimonious VDJ recombination scenarios were assigned using the TCRdist pipeline. In a later analysis, each TCR beta chain was defined by its CDR3 amino acid sequence together with its V-gene family, and reads lacking a unique V-gene family were excluded. To address suspected cross-contamination and a sequencing artifact, a later analysis removed 450 to 700 highly shared, low-generation-probability nucleotide sequences. In a later analysis, a clonal expansion index for each public chain was calculated from normalized within-repertoire ranks of inferred template counts. Generation probabilities in a later analysis came from a VDJ recombination model fitted to out-of-frame rearrangements, and those results were checked against IGoR. In a later analysis, TCR-TCR, TCR-HLA and TCR-CMV co-occurrence was scored with hypergeometric tests, and a repertoire-size bias correction was applied to TCR pairs. False discovery rates were estimated in a later analysis by permuting HLA or CMV assignments 20 times. In a later analysis, co-occurring TCRs were grouped using DBSCAN, with TCRdist sequence similarity added in when clustering inside HLA-allele-positive subsets. Repertoires with fewer than 30,000 or more than 120,000 public chains were left out of co-occurrence clustering, as were about five repertoires with anomalous nucleotide sharing. In TCRdb, the immuneACCESS table is reduced to in-frame sequences with V and J assigned. These tables do not hold every clone; where another copy was compared, an unresolved V gene accounts for under half, and the others remain unexplained. The DNA was the basis for D and trimming; V, J and clone size are from that table. This sample holds some 120,000 clones; approximately 85% were observed only once. Jointly, the top ten make up over 6.5% of the sample.

The cohort comprised 550 to 700 healthy bone marrow donors. Cohort members were all nominally healthy when sampled, although unrecorded immune exposures were likely present. The donor tested CMV seropositive, placing the donor among the approximately 290 seropositive members of the cohort. Each donor provided a peripheral blood sample, and peripheral blood mononuclear cells were used for TCR beta sequencing. The Qiagen DNeasy Blood Extraction Kit was used to extract genomic DNA from the blood cell samples. General study outcomes and caveats: In both the original and validation cohorts, the classifier was reported to diagnose cytomegalovirus status with high specificity and sensitivity. A later genetic analysis reported fewer N-insertions in productive TCRs among donors in an Asian-associated ancestry cluster than the roughly 620-donor mean. The authors suggested that the approach could potentially be generalized to other disease states and immunological phenotypes. Presence/absence analyses assumed roughly uniform sequencing depth across donors, an assumption that may not hold. Across donors, most TCR sequences were observed very rarely, whereas some public TCRs were present in many individuals. Because HLA typing was missing for some donors at each locus, association tests included only the typed subset. In an earlier analysis of over 550 of the donors, most TCR beta V segments were observed in productive rearrangements about 87% or about 30% of the time, broadly matching IMGT annotations. A group of highly shared sequence variants was considered likely to be a technical artifact of the sequencing pipeline. Strong co-occurrence of HLA alleles, especially DR and DQ, made assigning TCR associations to individual alleles difficult. Linkage disequilibrium might explain the correlated functional status among segregating V segments, but an unknown experimental factor could not be excluded. The study gave a list of more than 150 TCR beta chains associated with cytomegalovirus. Because the 87-base-pair reads could not distinguish some IMGT-functional V segments, including TRBV6-2 and TRBV6-3, those segments were excluded. In a later analysis, HLA-associated TCR beta chains showed more clonal expansion and lower generation probabilities than non-associated chains that were equally common. A later analysis found that TCR association rates varied across HLA loci, with DRB1 alleles showing the most associated TCRs and HLA-C alleles the fewest. The earlier analysis of fewer than 750 of the donors excluded seventeen rarely observed V segments, including chromosome 9 orphons, because counts were too low. A further reported finding was that TCR beta sequences accurately predicted the HLA-A and HLA-B alleles for most subjects in the first cohort. According to a later analysis, parvovirus B19, influenza, CMV and Epstein-Barr virus appeared linked to several top co-occurrence clusters. A later genetic analysis associated a missense DCLRE1C variant with V-gene and J-gene trimming of TCR beta chains, and an independent cohort replicated the association. This cohort had only TCR beta chains sequenced, and the lack of alpha or paired-chain data limited which features could be detected. In vitro tests confirmed that a few of the cytomegalovirus-associated TCR beta chains recognize cytomegalovirus antigens. At a false discovery rate of 0.05, a later analysis linked under 20,000 TCR beta sequences to specific HLA alleles. For the cohort, immune exposure information was limited to CMV serostatus. In a later analysis, most CMV-associated TCR beta chains were found to appear HLA-restricted, with HLA associations seemingly driven largely by CMV exposure.

From its cysteine to its phenylalanine, the CDR3 spans 16 amino acids. Just CDR3 DNA is preserved here, 48 bases in frame from base 1. Comments on this clone: Its antigen is currently not known. Base qualities are not provided; no much larger clone lies one nucleotide away.

The receptor was derived from a woman aged 30 to 39 in good health and CMV-seropositive. The receptor chain draws on TRBV21-1 and TRBJ1-1. TRBV21-1 is a pseudogene. The sequenced sample was PBMCs. The nucleotides read TGTGCCAGCACCCCCCGCCGGGGAAGACCGAACACTGAAGCTTTCTTT. It specifies CASTPRRGRPNTEAFF.